The subject of this entry is one T cell receptor beta chain. This sample was taken from a study of blood T cell repertoires in COVID-19. Germline V gives CDR1 SGHTA, CDR2 FQGNSA. The CDR3 covers 14 residues. V gave up 2 bases and J gave up 1 base, with 8 bases separating them. Profiling relied on immunoSEQ multiplex PCR, and the TCRdb table lists in-frame clones only, not all of them. The sample consists of fewer than 85,000 clones, roughly 80% of them appearing once. The TCR originated in a woman aged 55-75 years with acute or convalescent COVID-19. The rearrangement joins TRBV7-2 to TRBJ2-5; D is perhaps TRBD2 (6 bases). The sequenced sample consisted of peripheral blood. The CDR3 sequence is CASSLQGGQETQYF. The CDR3 DNA sequence: TGTGCCAGCAGCTTACAGGGAGGCCAAGAGACCCAGTACTTC.